This T cell receptor beta chain is from a study of tumor-infiltrating lymphocytes in primary liver carcinoma. Study-level findings and limits: Tumor region pairs shared more overlap than did tumor-adjacent and tumor-blood pairs.

DNA and RNA were both co-extracted from 20-30 mg of bulk tissue that had not been sorted. Starting from 500 ng of total RNA, TCR beta cDNA was produced with a primer in the constant region. Three nested multiplex PCR rounds, a slightly modified ARM-PCR, produced the libraries for TCR beta. Using its own MiXCR run on the multiplex PCR reads, TCRdb lists one record per CDR3 protein. The sample lists approximately 92,000 distinct CDR3 sequences, around two thirds occurring once. This clonotype was found once. Its antigen is currently unknown. One end of the junction fails to match germline, which may point to a read error. The receptor was isolated from a woman in her sixties with primary liver carcinoma and hepatitis B virus infection. Input material: liver tumor tissue from sampling region 5. Subset specified: tumor region T5, tumor centre.

The CDR3 region has the DNA TGTGCTAGCAGTGACTCCCCCGGGACTAGCGATGGGGCCAACGTCCTGACTTTC. Translated: CASSDSPGTSDGANVLTF. The rearrangement joins TRBV12-3 or TRBV12-4 to TRBJ2-6, with 10 nucleotides matching TRBD2. The CDR3 consists of 18 residues.